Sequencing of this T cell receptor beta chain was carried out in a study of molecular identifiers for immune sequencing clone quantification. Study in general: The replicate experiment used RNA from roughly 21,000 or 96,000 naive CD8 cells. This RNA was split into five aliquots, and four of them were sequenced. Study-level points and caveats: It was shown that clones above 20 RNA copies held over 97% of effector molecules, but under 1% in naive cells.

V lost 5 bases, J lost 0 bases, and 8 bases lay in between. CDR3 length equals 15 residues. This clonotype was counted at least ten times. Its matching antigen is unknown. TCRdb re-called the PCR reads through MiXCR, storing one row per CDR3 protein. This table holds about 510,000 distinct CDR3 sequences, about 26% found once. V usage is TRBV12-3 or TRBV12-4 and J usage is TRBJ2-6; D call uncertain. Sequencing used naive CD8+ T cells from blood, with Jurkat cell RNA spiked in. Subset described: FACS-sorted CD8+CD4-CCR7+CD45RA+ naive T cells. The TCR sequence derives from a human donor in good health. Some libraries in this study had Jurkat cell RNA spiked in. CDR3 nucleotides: TGTGCCAGCAGTACCGCTAGCTCTGGGGCCAACGTCCTGACTTTC. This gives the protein CASSTASSGANVLTF.